Below, one T cell receptor (beta chain) is given with its context. The data stem from a study of immune evolution from preneoplasia to lung adenocarcinoma. Study information: HLA loss of heterozygosity: roughly 7.5% AIS, 15% MIA, about 30% ADC, none AAH.

The repertoire was sequenced with immunoSEQ multiplex PCR; TCRdb's copy has only in-frame clones and lacks some. The data hold over 4,000 clones, with about three quarters observed a single time. Patients had resection in Japan or China between about 2013 and 2017. The V gene's germline CDR1 is WNHNN and CDR2 SYGVQD (reference sequence). The CDR3 is 16 amino acids. V was shortened by 2 bases and J by 4 bases, with 15 bases between the two germline ends. The origin of this receptor is a person aged 60-80 years with lung adenocarcinoma. The rearrangement joins TRBV10-1 to TRBJ2-1, with D possibly TRBD2 on 6 matching bases. Material: FFPE minimally invasive lung adenocarcinoma tissue. The CDR3 DNA follows: TGCGCCAGCAGTGAGATCGGGAGCGGGTCATACAATGAGCAGTTCTTC. It yields the protein CASSEIGSGSYNEQFF.